Below are 13 T cell receptor beta chains sequenced from a single sample in a study of tumor and adjacent non-tumor tissue in lung cancer. No cell sorting was done before RNA was extracted from the tissue. TCRbeta libraries were built with three rounds of nested PCR, modified from ARM-PCR. MiXCR was run by TCRdb on the multiplex PCR reads, yielding one entry per CDR3 protein. The table includes more than 120,000 distinct CDR3 sequences, about 71% detected once. Sequences were obtained from lung tumor tissue. The receptors were sampled from a man in his sixties with small cell lung cancer.

A remark on this clonotype: At one boundary the junction diverges from the germline segment, which might be a read error. CDR3 nucleotides: TGTGCCAGCAGCCACGACCCGGGACAGGGAAAAAACATTGAAGCTTTCTTT. This translates into CASSHDPGQGKNIEAFF. V and J are TRBV11-1 and TRBJ1-1, with 9 bases fitting TRBD1. The CDR3 consists of 17 residues. Per germline, CDR1 SGHAT and CDR2 FQDESV (reference sequence).

The rearrangement joins TRBV7-9 to TRBJ2-7, with 9 bases matching TRBD1. CDR1 is SEHNR, CDR2 FQNEAQ, per germline (reference sequence). The CDR3 has 12 amino acids. V was pared by 4 bases and J by 6 bases, with 1 base of the junction left unmatched. CDR3 DNA sequence: TGTGCCAGCAGCTCGGACAGGGGCGAGCAGTACGTC. It translates to CASSSDRGEQYV.

The chain is built from TRBV28 and TRBJ2-1; D may be TRBD2 (6 bases). The germline V gene encodes CDR1 MDHEN and CDR2 SYDVKM. The ends were cut back, 9 bases at V and 3 bases at J, with 18 bases in the middle. The CDR3 runs 15 residues. DNA for the CDR3: TGTGCCAGTAAACGAGGGACTGGAAGCTACAATGAGCAGTTCTTC. Translating it yields CASKRGTGSYNEQFF.

The chain links TRBV6-5 to TRBJ1-2; 7 nucleotides align to TRBD1. CDR3 length: 14 residues. The ends lost 5 bases at V and 4 bases at J; junction bases unmatched: 7. Germline V gene sequence: CDR1 MNHEY, CDR2 SVGAGI. CDR3 sequence reads: CASSKPDRVYGYTF. DNA for the CDR3: TGTGCCAGCAGTAAACCCGACAGGGTCTATGGCTACACCTTC.

Concerning this clonotype itself: The junction differs from germline at one of its ends, possibly a read error. This rearrangement joins TRBV5-4 to TRBJ1-6, with a weak D call TRBD1 (5 bases). Germline V gene sequence: CDR1 SGHNT, CDR2 YYREEE (reference sequence). The CDR3 covers 13 residues. The CDR3 DNA reads TGTGCAGAGGGGAGAGGGGTCAATTCACCCCCCCACTTT. As protein: CAEGRGVNSPPHF.

As concerns this clonotype: Mismatch with germline at one junction end may stem from a read error. This chain connects TRBV20-1 to TRBJ1-5; TRBD1 aligns across 8 bases. The CDR3 spans 15 residues. Germline-derived CDR1 and CDR2 are DFQATT and SNEGSKA (reference sequence). The CDR3 sequence is CSARGRTGRNQPQHF. The CDR3 DNA is TGTAGTGCTAGAGGGCGGACAGGGCGCAATCAGCCCCAGCATTTT.

Details on this clonotype: A much bigger clone sits one base away, suggesting this may be a read error. The rearrangement joins TRBV14 to TRBJ2-1; 11 bases map to TRBD2. Germline V gives CDR1 SGHDN, CDR2 FVKESK. CDR3 length: 17 amino acids. CDR3 sequence reads: CVSSQVGGTSGYNEQFF. The CDR3 region has the DNA TGTGTCAGCAGCCAAGTAGGCGGGACTAGCGGTTACAATGAGCAGTTCTTC.

This clonotype occurred a few times. V gene TRBV7-3 combines with J gene TRBJ2-5; tentatively, D is TRBD2 (6 bases). V was pared by 0 bases and J by 5 bases, with 16 bases between. Germline V CDR1 and CDR2: SGHTA, FQGTGA. This CDR3 contains 16 residues. CDR3 sequence (DNA): TGTGCCAGCAGCTTAACGGGCGCAAAGGGGAGGGAGACCCAGTACTTC. This translates into CASSLTGAKGRETQYF.

The chain carries TRBV7-3 and TRBJ2-1; D might be TRBD2 (6 bases). V was cut by 0 bases and J by 9 bases, with 9 bases left in between. This CDR3 is built from 13 residues. Germline loops: CDR1 SGHTA, CDR2 FQGTGA. The CDR3 nucleotides are TGTGCCAGCAGCTTAACCCTCGGGGGTGAGCAGTTCTTC. It yields the protein CASSLTLGGEQFF.

This clonotype was counted at least ten times. The gene calls are TRBV11-2 and TRBJ1-4; TRBD1 agrees at 8 bases. Germline loops: CDR1 SGHAT, CDR2 FQNNGV. V dropped 2 bases and J dropped 7; count of bases not matched to a gene: 3. This CDR3 has 14 residues. The CDR3 nucleotides read TGTGCCAGCAGCTTAACCAGGGGGCTTGAAAAACTGTTTTTT. It codes for CASSLTRGLEKLFF.

Remarks on this clonotype: This may stem from a read error, because a much larger clone lies one nucleotide away. The missing conserved phenylalanine or tryptophan at the end of this CDR3 makes a read error likely. The chain couples TRBV12-5 to TRBJ2-5; D might be TRBD1 (5 bases). This CDR3 has 13 residues. The V gene's germline CDR1 is LGHNT and CDR2 FRNRAP. V gave up 2 bases and J gave up 7 bases, with 11 bases separating them. The CDR3 reads CASGLFDGATQYL. In DNA form, the CDR3 reads TGTGCTAGTGGTTTGTTCGATGGGGCGACCCAGTACTTA.

For this clonotype: Germline and junction disagree at one end, which may indicate a read error. CDR3 bases: TGTGCCAGCACACTATGGGGCGGACAAGAGAGCCAGAACTTC. As protein: CASTLWGGQESQNF. This chain joins TRBV28 and TRBJ2-5, with D possibly matching TRBD1 (5 bases). CDR3 size: 14 residues. Germline V gene data show CDR1 as MDHEN and CDR2 as SYDVKM.

This clonotype occurred many times. The chain uses TRBV11-3 and TRBJ2-7; no reliable D call. CDR3 length equals 13 residues. V lost 3 bases, J lost 1 base, and 7 bases lay in between. Per the germline V gene, CDR1 is SGHNT and CDR2 is YENEEA. The CDR3 DNA reads as TGTGCCAGCAGCTTCGGCAATTCCTACGAGCAGTACTTC. It specifies CASSFGNSYEQYF.